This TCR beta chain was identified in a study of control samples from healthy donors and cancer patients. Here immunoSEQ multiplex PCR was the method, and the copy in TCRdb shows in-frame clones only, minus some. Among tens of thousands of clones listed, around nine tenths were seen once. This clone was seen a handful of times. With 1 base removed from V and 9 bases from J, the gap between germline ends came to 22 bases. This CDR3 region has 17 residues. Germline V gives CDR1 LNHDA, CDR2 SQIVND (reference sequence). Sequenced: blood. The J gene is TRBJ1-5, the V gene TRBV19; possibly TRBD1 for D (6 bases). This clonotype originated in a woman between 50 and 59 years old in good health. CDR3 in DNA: TGTGCCAGTAGTATAGGTACACGGGACAAATCCCTCATGCCCCAGCATTTT. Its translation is CASSIGTRDKSLMPQHF.